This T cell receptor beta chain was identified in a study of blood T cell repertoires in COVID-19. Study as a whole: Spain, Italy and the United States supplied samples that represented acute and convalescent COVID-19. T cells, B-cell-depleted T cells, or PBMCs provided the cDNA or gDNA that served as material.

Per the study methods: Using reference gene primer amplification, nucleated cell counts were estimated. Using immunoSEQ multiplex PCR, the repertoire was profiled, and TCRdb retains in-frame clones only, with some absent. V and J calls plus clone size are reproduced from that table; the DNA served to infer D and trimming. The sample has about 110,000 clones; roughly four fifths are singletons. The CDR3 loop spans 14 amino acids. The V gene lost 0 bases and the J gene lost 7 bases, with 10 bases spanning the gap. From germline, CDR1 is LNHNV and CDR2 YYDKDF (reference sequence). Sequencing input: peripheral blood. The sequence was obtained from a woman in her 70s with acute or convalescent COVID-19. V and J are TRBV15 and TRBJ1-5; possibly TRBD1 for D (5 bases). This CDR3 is CATSRDQGVQPQHF. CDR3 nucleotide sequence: TGTGCCACCAGCAGAGATCAAGGGGTACAGCCCCAGCATTTT.